Each of the 5 T cell receptor beta chains below was sequenced from the same sample in a study of human T cells and chemical hapten exposure. TCRdb redid the calling of the RACE reads with MiXCR, one entry per CDR3 protein. The sample records 55,000 to 80,000 distinct CDR3 sequences, 9.5% to 12% being singletons. Regarding time point: patch test 3, about 24 weeks after DPC sensitization. Treatment given: therapeutic diphenylcyclopropenone sensitization with weekly scalp DPC. The specimen was whole blood, collected in connection with sensitization to the hapten diphenylcyclopropenone (DPC). Receptors were obtained from a woman in her 30s with alopecia areata. Some clones in this sample may be carry-over from other donors' samples.

This clonotype was seen a handful of times. The rearrangement links TRBV29-1 to TRBJ2-7, with 8 nucleotides matching TRBD1. The CDR3 is 13 residues long. The V and J ends lost 3 bases and 9 bases, in that order; junction bases with no gene match: 10. Germline assignment: CDR1 SQVTM and CDR2 ANQGSEA. CDR3 amino acids: CSVETGDSFRQYF. The CDR3 nucleotides are TGCAGCGTTGAGACAGGGGATTCTTTCCGGCAGTACTTC.

The V and J genes are TRBV5-6 and TRBJ1-4; TRBD1 agrees at 7 bases. The CDR3 runs to 12 residues. V was pared by 2 bases and J by 11 bases, with 3 bases of the junction left unmatched. Germline V gives CDR1 SGHDT, CDR2 YYEEEE. The CDR3 DNA reads TGTGCCAGCAGCTTCGGGACAGCCAAACTGTTTTTT. As protein: CASSFGTAKLFF.

The V and J genes are TRBV20-1 and TRBJ2-3, with D possibly TRBD2 on 7 matching bases. The germline V gene encodes CDR1 DFQATT and CDR2 SNEGSKA (reference sequence). The CDR3 contains 16 residues. The V end lost 4 bases, the J end lost 0 bases, and 17 bases lay between the germline ends. The CDR3 region has the DNA TGCAGTGCTACCAAAGGGGGGGCGGCTAGCACAGATACGCAGTATTTT. Amino acids: CSATKGGAASTDTQYF.

The rearrangement uses TRBV5-1 and TRBJ2-1; no firm D call. Germline V gene lookup returns CDR1 SGHRS and CDR2 YFSETQ. V dropped 0 bases and J dropped 8 bases, with 12 bases sitting between them. The CDR3 sequence is 14 residues long. Written as DNA, the CDR3 is TGCGCCAGCAGCTTGGGGTTAGTCCCAGATGAGCAGTTCTTC. It yields the protein CASSLGLVPDEQFF.

The chain links TRBV2 to TRBJ2-7; maybe TRBD1 (6 bases). The V gene lost 4 bases and the J gene lost 5 bases, with 9 bases spanning the gap. CDR3 length equals 12 residues. Germline CDR1 reads SNHLY; CDR2 reads FYNNEI. The CDR3 sequence: CASSVQGNEQYF. In DNA form, the CDR3 reads TGTGCCAGCAGTGTCCAGGGGAACGAGCAGTACTTC.